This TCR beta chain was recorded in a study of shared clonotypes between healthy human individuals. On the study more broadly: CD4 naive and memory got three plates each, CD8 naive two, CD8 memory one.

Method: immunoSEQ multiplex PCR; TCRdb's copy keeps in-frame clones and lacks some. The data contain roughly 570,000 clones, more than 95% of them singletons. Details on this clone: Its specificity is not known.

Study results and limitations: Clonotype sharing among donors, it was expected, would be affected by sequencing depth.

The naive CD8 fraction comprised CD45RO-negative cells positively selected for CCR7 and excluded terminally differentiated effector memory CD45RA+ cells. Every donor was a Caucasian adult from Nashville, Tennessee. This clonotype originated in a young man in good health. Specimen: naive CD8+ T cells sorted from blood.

As DNA, the CDR3 is TGTGCCACCAGCAGCCCGCCAGGGGAAGAGCAGTACTTC. Amino acid sequence: CATSSPPGEEQYF. The chain combines TRBV15 with TRBJ2-7, with D possibly matching TRBD1 (6 bases). The CDR3 runs to 13 residues. Per the germline V gene, CDR1 is LNHNV and CDR2 is YYDKDF (reference sequence). V gave up 3 bases and J gave up 7 bases, with 13 bases separating them.